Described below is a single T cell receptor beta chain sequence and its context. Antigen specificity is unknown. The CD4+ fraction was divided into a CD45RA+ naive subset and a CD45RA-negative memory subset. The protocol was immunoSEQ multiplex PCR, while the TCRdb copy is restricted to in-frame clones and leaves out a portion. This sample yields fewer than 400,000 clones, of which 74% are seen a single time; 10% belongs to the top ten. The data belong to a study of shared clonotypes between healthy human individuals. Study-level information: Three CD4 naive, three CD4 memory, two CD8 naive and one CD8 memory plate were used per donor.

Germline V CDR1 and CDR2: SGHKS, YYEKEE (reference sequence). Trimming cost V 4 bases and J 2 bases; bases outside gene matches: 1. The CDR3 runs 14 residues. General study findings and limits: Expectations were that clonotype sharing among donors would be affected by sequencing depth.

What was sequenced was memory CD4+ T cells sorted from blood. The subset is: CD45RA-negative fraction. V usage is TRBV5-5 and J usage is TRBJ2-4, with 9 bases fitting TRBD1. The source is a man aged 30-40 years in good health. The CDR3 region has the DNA TGTGCCAGCAGCGGACAGGGGACCAAAAACATTCAGTACTTC. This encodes CASSGQGTKNIQYF. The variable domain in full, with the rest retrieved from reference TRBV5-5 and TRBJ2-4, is DAGVTQSPTHLIKTRGQQVTLRCSPISGHKSVSWYQQVLGQGPQFIFQYYEKEERGRGNFPDRFSARQFPNYSSELNVNALLLGDSALYLCASSGQGTKNIQYFGAGTRLSVL.